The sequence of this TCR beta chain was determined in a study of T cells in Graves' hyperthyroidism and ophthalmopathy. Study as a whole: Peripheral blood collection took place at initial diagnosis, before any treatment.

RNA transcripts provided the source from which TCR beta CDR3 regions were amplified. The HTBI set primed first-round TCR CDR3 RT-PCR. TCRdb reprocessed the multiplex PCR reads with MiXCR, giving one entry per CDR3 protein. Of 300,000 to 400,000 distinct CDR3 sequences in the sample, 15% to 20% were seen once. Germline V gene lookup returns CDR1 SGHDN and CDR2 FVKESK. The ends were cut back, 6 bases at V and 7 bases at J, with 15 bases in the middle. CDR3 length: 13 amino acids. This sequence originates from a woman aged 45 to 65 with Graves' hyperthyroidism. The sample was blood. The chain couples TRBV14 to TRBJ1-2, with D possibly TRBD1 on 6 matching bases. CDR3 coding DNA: TGTGCCAGCAGTCGAAACAGGGTCAGTGGCTACACCTTC. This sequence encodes CASSRNRVSGYTF.